The rows below give T cell receptor beta chains drawn from one sample of a study of blood T cell repertoires in COVID-19. Using immunoSEQ multiplex PCR, the repertoire was profiled, and TCRdb retains in-frame clones only, with some absent. The sample lists a few hundred thousand clones, roughly 90% seen once, with 10% to 13% in the top ten. The sequencing input was PBMCs or T cells enriched from blood (not recorded which). All receptors derive from a man aged 18 to 29 with acute COVID-19. Each CDR3 is given with its conserved first and last residue. Each record gives: clone size, D gene, J gene, V gene, CDR3 DNA, CDR3 protein. A D gene is named only where the DNA matches it firmly. Not every row has a clone size; where given, it reads once, few, many or a size class.

NA | TRBD2 | TRBJ2-1 | TRBV28 | TGTGCCAGCAGTGACATTAGGACTAGCGTTCTCTCTCCTGAGCAGTTCTTC | CASSDIRTSVLSPEQFF
NA | NA | TRBJ1-1 | TRBV25-1 | TGTGCCAGCAGTGAATACGTGGGAGGAACTGAAGCTTTCTTT | CASSEYVGGTEAFF
NA | TRBD2 | TRBJ2-3 | TRBV27 | TGTGCCAGCAGTCCCTGGGGTGGCGGGAGTCGTTCAGATACGCAGTATTTT | CASSPWGGGSRSDTQYF
NA | NA | TRBJ1-5 | TRBV5-8 | TGTGCCAGCAGCTTGAGGAGCGGGGTCCAGCCCCAGCATTTT | CASSLRSGVQPQHF
once | NA | TRBJ1-5 | TRBV7-9 | TGTGCCAGCAGCTCACAGGGCGGCAATCAGCCCCAGCATTTT | CASSSQGGNQPQHF
NA | TRBD1 | TRBJ1-1 | TRBV27 | TGTGCCAGCAGTTTCCCAGGGGGCGAGGGGACTGAAGCTTTCTTT | CASSFPGGEGTEAFF
NA | NA | TRBJ2-7 | TRBV2 | TGTGCCAGCAGTGCGGACATTGTCTACGAGCAGTACTTC | CASSADIVYEQYF
NA | NA | TRBJ1-1 | TRBV6-2/TRBV6-3 | TGTGCCAGCAGTTACTCAAGATCCATGAGCGGGGTGAACACTGAAGCTTTCTTT | CASSYSRSMSGVNTEAFF
once | TRBD1 | TRBJ2-7 | TRBV2 | TGTGCCAGCAGCGAGACCCGGGACAGGGCGTACGAGCAGTACTTC | CASSETRDRAYEQYF
NA | TRBD2 | TRBJ2-5 | TRBV6-6 | TGTGCCAGCAGTCCCAACTCTAGCGGGCGACTTAAAGAGACCCAGTACTTC | CASSPNSSGRLKETQYF
NA | NA | TRBJ2-7 | TRBV28 | TGTGCCAGCAGTTTAGGACAGAGCTACGAGCAGTACTTC | CASSLGQSYEQYF
NA | TRBD1 | TRBJ2-7 | TRBV29-1 | TGCAGCGTTGCAGATGGGACAGGCGCAAGCGAGCAGTACTTC | CSVADGTGASEQYF
NA | NA | TRBJ2-7 | TRBV28 | TGTGCCAGCAGTTCCGGACAGGGGCCAGCGGGAGATTGTACGTTC | CASSSGQGPAGDCTF
NA | NA | TRBJ1-5 | TRBV6-1 | TGTGCCAGCAGTGAAATCGAGGGTATAGGCAATCAGCCCCAGCATTTT | CASSEIEGIGNQPQHF
NA | NA | TRBJ1-2 | TRBV6-5 | TGTGCCAGCAGTTACCAGGGGAGTGGCTACACCTTC | CASSYQGSGYTF
NA | TRBD2 | TRBJ2-3 | TRBV10-3 | TGTGCCACCCAAGGACTAGCGGTAGATACGCAGTATTTT | CATQGLAVDTQYF
NA | TRBD2 | TRBJ2-1 | TRBV7-9 | TGTGCCAGCAGCTCAGGACTAGCGTACAATGAGCAGTTCTTC | CASSSGLAYNEQFF
NA | TRBD1 | TRBJ2-7 | TRBV29-1 | TGCAGCGTTGAAGCCCAGGGACAGGGGGCGAGGGAGCAGTACTTC | CSVEAQGQGAREQYF
NA | NA | TRBJ1-2 | TRBV21-1 | TGTGCCAGCAGCAAAGCATATGCTAACTATGGCTACACCTTC | CASSKAYANYGYTF
once | TRBD1 | TRBJ2-7 | TRBV28 | TGTGCCAGCAGTTTTTATATGACAGGGGACTACGAGCAGTACTTC | CASSFYMTGDYEQYF
NA | TRBD1 | TRBJ1-2 | TRBV27 | TGTGCCAGCAGTTTTGTGGGGACAGGGGACTATGGCTACACCTTC | CASSFVGTGDYGYTF
NA | TRBD1 | TRBJ1-1 | TRBV5-6 | TGTGCCAGCAGCTTAGGGACAGGCACTGAAGCTTTCTTT | CASSLGTGTEAFF
NA | TRBD2 | TRBJ2-7 | TRBV30 | TGTGCCTGGAGTCCACTAGCGGGAGTCTCCTACGAGCAGTACTTC | CAWSPLAGVSYEQYF
NA | NA | TRBJ2-2 | TRBV29-1 | TGCAGCGTTAAAGGAGTAGCGCTGCCAGCCGGGGAGCTGTTTTTT | CSVKGVALPAGELFF
NA | TRBD2 | TRBJ2-5 | TRBV11-2 | TGTGCCAGCAGCCTCACCGGGGGGGTTCTAGTGGGGACCCAGTACTTC | CASSLTGGVLVGTQYF
NA | TRBD2 | TRBJ2-1 | TRBV19 | TGTGCCAGTAGTAACGACTATAGGACTAGCGGGAAAGATGAGCAGTTCTTC | CASSNDYRTSGKDEQFF
NA | TRBD1 | TRBJ1-2 | TRBV5-1 | TGCGCCAGCAGCGCACAGACAGGGTGGTATCACTATGGCTACACCTTC | CASSAQTGWYHYGYTF
NA | NA | TRBJ1-2 | TRBV4-1 | TGCGCCAGCAGCCAAGATTCGGCGGTCCGCCGTGGCTACACCTTC | CASSQDSAVRRGYTF
NA | NA | TRBJ2-2 | TRBV11-3 | TGTGCCAGCAGCAGGAGGAACACCGGGGAGCTGTTTTTT | CASSRRNTGELFF
NA | NA | TRBJ2-4 | TRBV19 | TGTGCCAGTAGTATCCTCTCGGAGAGGAGCACCATTCAGTACTTC | CASSILSERSTIQYF
NA | NA | TRBJ1-2 | TRBV27 | TGTGCCAGCAGGAACGGGGGTAACTATGGCTACACCTTC | CASRNGGNYGYTF
few | TRBD1 | TRBJ1-1 | TRBV7-8 | TGTGCCAGCAGCGCAGGGACAGGGGACACTGAAGCTTTCTTT | CASSAGTGDTEAFF
NA | NA | TRBJ1-2 | TRBV7-2 | TGTGCCAGCAGCTTATCTCGAAGGGGAAACTATGGCTACACCTTC | CASSLSRRGNYGYTF
few | TRBD1 | TRBJ1-4 | TRBV25-1 | TGTGCCAGCAGTGAAGCGATGGTGAGGGACAGGGGCCTGTTTTTT | CASSEAMVRDRGLFF
NA | NA | TRBJ1-4 | TRBV13 | TGTGCCAGCAGCTTAGAACAGGAGGGTAATGAAAAACTGTTTTTT | CASSLEQEGNEKLFF
NA | TRBD1 | TRBJ2-7 | TRBV10-3 | TGTGCCATACGGGGGACAGGGGGCAACGAGCAGTACTTC | CAIRGTGGNEQYF